This TCR beta chain was recovered during a study of OX40 agonist ivuxolimab in advanced cancers. The study's findings and limits: Partial responders at 0.1-3.0 mg/kg had among the lowest clonal expansion.

Details on this clone: What it recognizes is unknown.

The J segment lost 5 bases and the V segment lost 6 bases, leaving 10 bases of the junction unmatched. Germline V gene lookup returns CDR1 MNHEY and CDR2 SMNVEV (reference sequence). This CDR3 is 16 amino acids long. This table comes from immunoSEQ multiplex PCR, and its TCRdb copy is limited to in-frame clones, with some not included. The sample has under 100,000 clones, almost 90% seen once. The chain joins TRBV27 to TRBJ2-2, with 9 nucleotides matching TRBD1. This receptor was identified in an adult with an advanced solid tumor such as melanoma, head and neck, liver or kidney cancer. This specimen consisted of CD4+ or CD8+ T cells sorted from blood, obtained in a trial of the OX40 agonist ivuxolimab. DNA of the CDR3: TGTGCCAGCAGCCGACAGGGGGGGATTGGAACCGGGGAGCTGTTTTTT. The encoded protein is CASSRQGGIGTGELFF.